Presented here are 11 T cell receptor beta chains from one specimen sequenced in a study of cytomegalovirus exposure and HLA in healthy donors. This PCR relied on a set of 60 Vbeta primers and 13 Jbeta primers. TCRdb's copy holds only in-frame clones and misses some; the assay was immunoSEQ multiplex PCR. Of 100,000 or so clones in the sample, 80% were seen once. Sequenced material: PBMCs. These receptor sequences come from a man aged 25 to 40 in good health and CMV-seropositive.

The chain carries TRBV6-1 and TRBJ2-1, with D perhaps TRBD2 (5 bases). Looked up from germline, CDR1 is MNHNS and CDR2 is SASEGT. Trimming took off 2 bases at V and 5 bases at J, with 13 bases between the two ends. This CDR3 contains 15 residues. The CDR3 bases are TGTGCCAGCAGTGAACCTTCGAACGGGGACAATGAGCAGTTCTTC. Protein product: CASSEPSNGDNEQFF.

The genes are TRBV7-6 and TRBJ2-3; 8 bases are shared with TRBD1. The CDR3 runs to 15 residues. V lost 6 bases, J lost 7 bases, and 12 bases stayed unmatched. CDR1 is SGHVS and CDR2 is FNYEAQ in the germline V gene. The CDR3 here is CASSPGQGGMNTQYF. The CDR3 bases are TGTGCCAGCAGTCCTGGACAGGGCGGTATGAATACGCAGTATTTT.

The chain couples TRBV27 to TRBJ2-7, with 8 bases aligning to TRBD1. This CDR3 has 15 amino acids. The germline V gene has CDR1 MNHEY and CDR2 SMNVEV (reference sequence). Germline trimming cut 8 bases from V and 6 bases from J; bases unmatched to any gene: 15. CDR3 protein: CASQPRTGWEGEQYF. CDR3 bases: TGTGCCAGCCAGCCACGGACAGGGTGGGAAGGCGAGCAGTACTTC.

This chain connects TRBV14 to TRBJ2-7, with D tentatively TRBD1 (5 bases). V was clipped by 0 bases and J by 4 bases, with 16 bases between them. The germline V gene encodes CDR1 SGHDN and CDR2 FVKESK. The CDR3 spans 16 residues. The CDR3 region is CASSQDVSGFRYEQYF. The DNA for the CDR3 is TGTGCCAGCAGCCAAGATGTTTCAGGGTTTAGGTACGAGCAGTACTTC.

The J gene is TRBJ2-7, the V gene TRBV4-1; maybe TRBD2 (6 bases). The CDR3 extends over 14 amino acids. The germline gives CDR1 MGHRA, CDR2 YSYEKL. V lost 0 bases, J lost 5 bases, and 11 bases lay in between. The CDR3 protein is CASSQDGGDHEQYF. CDR3 sequence (DNA): TGCGCCAGCAGCCAAGACGGGGGAGATCACGAGCAGTACTTC.

The V call is TRBV11-2, the J call TRBJ2-7; 7 bases are a match to TRBD1. The V gene's germline CDR1 is SGHAT and CDR2 FQNNGV. The trim removed 1 base at V and 0 bases at J, leaving 3 bases unmatched. The CDR3 loop spans 15 amino acids. For the CDR3, the DNA is TGTGCCAGCAGCTTAGGAGGGGGCAGCTCCTACGAGCAGTACTTC. Its translation: CASSLGGGSSYEQYF. The full variable domain, its missing parts supplied by reference TRBV11-2 and TRBJ2-7, is EAGVAQSPRYKIIEKRQSVAFWCNPISGHATLYWYQQILGQGPKLLIQFQNNGVVDDSQLPKDRFSAERLKGVDSTLKIQPAKLEDSAVYLCASSLGGGSSYEQYFGPGTRLTVT.

The chain has TRBV7-9 and TRBJ2-7; 9 nucleotides match TRBD1. Germline V lookup: CDR1 SEHNR, CDR2 FQNEAQ (reference sequence). Losses at the gene ends were 4 bases for V and 4 bases for J; bases not matched to a gene: 11. The CDR3 covers 16 residues. The CDR3: CASSSDGTGSRYEQYF. In nucleotides, the CDR3 is TGTGCCAGCAGCTCGGACGGGACAGGGTCCCGTTACGAGCAGTACTTC.

This clone came up a few times. The genes are TRBV27 and TRBJ1-1; tentative D call: TRBD1 (5 bases). CDR3 length: 13 amino acids. The germline CDR1 and CDR2 sequences are MNHEY and SMNVEV (reference sequence). Between the trimmed V and J ends, which lost 4 bases and 5 bases, there was a span of 11 bases. The CDR3: CASSYQGRTEAFF. CDR3 DNA: TGTGCCAGCAGTTATCAGGGTCGGACTGAAGCTTTCTTT.

Here the CDR3 DNA reads TGTGCCAGCTGGCACAGGGTGGGGAACACTGAAGCTTTCTTT. Translated: CASWHRVGNTEAFF. The genes are TRBV6-5 and TRBJ1-1, with D maybe TRBD1 (6 bases). From germline, CDR1 is MNHEY and CDR2 SVGAGI. This CDR3 has 14 amino acids. The ends were cut back, 8 bases at V and 1 base at J, with 14 bases in the middle.

The chain links TRBV7-2 to TRBJ1-5; 7 bases match TRBD1. The CDR3 extends over 14 amino acids. Germline trimming cut 4 bases from V and 7 bases from J; bases unmatched to any gene: 7. The germline gives CDR1 SGHTA, CDR2 FQGNSA. In DNA, the CDR3 is TGTGCCAGCAGCTCGGGACAGCCCTCCCAGCCCCAGCATTTT. Translating gives CASSSGQPSQPQHF.

The chain has TRBV9 and TRBJ1-4; TRBD1 matches at 10 bases. Germline CDR1 is SGDLS and CDR2 is YYNGEE. There are 16 residues in the CDR3. Germline trimming cut 0 bases from V and 6 bases from J; bases unmatched to any gene: 5. The CDR3 is CASSVGPGTGDEKLFF. In DNA, the CDR3 is TGTGCCAGCAGCGTAGGGCCCGGGACAGGGGATGAAAAACTGTTTTTT.